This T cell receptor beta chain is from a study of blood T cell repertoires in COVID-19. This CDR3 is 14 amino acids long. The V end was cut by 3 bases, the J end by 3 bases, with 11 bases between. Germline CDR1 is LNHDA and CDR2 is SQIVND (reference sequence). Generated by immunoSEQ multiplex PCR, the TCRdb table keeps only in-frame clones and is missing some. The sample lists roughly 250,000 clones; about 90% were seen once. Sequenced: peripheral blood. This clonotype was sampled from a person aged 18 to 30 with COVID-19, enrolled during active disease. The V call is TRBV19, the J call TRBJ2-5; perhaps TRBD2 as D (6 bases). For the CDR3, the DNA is TGTGCCAGTAGTATGGCTTGGGGGGAAGAGACCCAGTACTTC. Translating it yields CASSMAWGEETQYF.